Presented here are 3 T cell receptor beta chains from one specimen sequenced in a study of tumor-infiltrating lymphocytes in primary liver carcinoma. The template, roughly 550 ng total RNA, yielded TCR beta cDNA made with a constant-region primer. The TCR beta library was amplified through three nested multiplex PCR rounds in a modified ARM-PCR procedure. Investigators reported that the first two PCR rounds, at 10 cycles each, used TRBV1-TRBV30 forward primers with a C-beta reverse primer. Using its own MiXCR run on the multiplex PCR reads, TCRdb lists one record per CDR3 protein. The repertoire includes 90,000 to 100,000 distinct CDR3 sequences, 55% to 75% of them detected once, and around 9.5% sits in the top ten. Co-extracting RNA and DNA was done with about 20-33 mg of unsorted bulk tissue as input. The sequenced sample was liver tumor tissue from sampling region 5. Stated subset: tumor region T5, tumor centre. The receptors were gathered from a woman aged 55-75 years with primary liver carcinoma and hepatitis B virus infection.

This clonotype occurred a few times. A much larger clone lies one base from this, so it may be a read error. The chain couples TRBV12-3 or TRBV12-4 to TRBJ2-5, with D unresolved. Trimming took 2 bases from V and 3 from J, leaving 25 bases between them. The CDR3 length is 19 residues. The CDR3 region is CASSLMDWFPPHPEETQYF. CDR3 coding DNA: TGTGCCAGCAGTTTAATGGATTGGTTCCCCCCCCACCCTGAAGAGACCCAGTACTTC.

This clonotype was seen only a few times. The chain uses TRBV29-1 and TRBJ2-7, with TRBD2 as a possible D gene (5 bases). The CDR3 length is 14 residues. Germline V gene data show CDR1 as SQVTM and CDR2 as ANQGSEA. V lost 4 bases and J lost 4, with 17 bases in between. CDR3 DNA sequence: TGCAGCGTTGTGGGTACAGCGGCAACATACGAGCAGTACTTC. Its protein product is CSVVGTAATYEQYF.

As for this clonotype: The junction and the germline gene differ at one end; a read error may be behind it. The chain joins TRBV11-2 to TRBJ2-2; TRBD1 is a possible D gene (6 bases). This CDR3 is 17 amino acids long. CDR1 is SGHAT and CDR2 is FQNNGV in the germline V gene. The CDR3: CASSPLGRGFVTGEPFF. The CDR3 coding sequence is TGTGCCAGCAGCCCATTAGGCAGGGGATTTGTCACCGGGGAGCCGTTTTTT. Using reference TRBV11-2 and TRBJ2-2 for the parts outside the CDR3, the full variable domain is EAGVAQSPRYKIIEKRQSVAFWCNPISGHATLYWYQQILGQGPKLLIQFQNNGVVDDSQLPKDRFSAERLKGVDSTLKIQPAKLEDSAVYLCASSPLGRGFVTGEPFFGEGSRLTVL.